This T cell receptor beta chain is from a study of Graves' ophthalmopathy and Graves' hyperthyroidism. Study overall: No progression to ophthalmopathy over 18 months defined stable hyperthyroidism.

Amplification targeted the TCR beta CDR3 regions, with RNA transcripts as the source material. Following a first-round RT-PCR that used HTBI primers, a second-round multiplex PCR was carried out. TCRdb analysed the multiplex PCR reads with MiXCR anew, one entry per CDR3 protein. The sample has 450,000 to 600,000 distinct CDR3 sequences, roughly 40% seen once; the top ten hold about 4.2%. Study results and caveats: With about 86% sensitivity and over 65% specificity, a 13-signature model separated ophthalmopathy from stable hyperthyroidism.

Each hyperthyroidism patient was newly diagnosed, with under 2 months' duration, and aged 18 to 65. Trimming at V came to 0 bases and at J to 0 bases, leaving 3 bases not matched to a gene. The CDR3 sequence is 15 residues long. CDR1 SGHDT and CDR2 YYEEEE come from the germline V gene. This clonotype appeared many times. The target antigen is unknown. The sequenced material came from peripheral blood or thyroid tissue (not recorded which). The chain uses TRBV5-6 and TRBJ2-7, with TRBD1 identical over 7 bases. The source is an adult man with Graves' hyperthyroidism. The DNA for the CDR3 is TGTGCCAGCAGCTTGGTACAGGGGATCTCCTACGAGCAGTACTTC. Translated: CASSLVQGISYEQYF. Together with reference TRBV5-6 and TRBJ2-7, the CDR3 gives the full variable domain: DAGVTQSPTHLIKTRGQQVTLRCSPKSGHDTVSWYQQALGQGPQFIFQYYEEEERQRGNFPDRFSGHQFPNYSSELNVNALLLGDSALYLCASSLVQGISYEQYFGPGTRLTVT.